One and the same sample provided the 8 T cell receptor beta chains below, sequenced in a study of T cell changes during pregnancy in multiple sclerosis (dated by TCRdb to between 2019 and 2020). Library preparation was by the immunoSEQ multiplex PCR assay. This is the immuneACCESS table as TCRdb keeps it, with only in-frame sequences that have V and J called. A part of the clones is gone; compared with another copy, unresolved V genes explain less than half, and the rest is unexplained. The sample contains 100,000 or so clones, approximately 95% of them found a single time. The ten largest clonotypes hold more than 1.5% of the sample. Sequenced material: peripheral blood, taken after pregnancy. The receptors were sampled from a female donor in good health, enrolled as a control in a pregnancy study.

The chain has TRBV19 and TRBJ2-1, with TRBD2 matching 10 bases. The CDR3 runs 16 residues. The ends lost 3 bases at V and 5 bases at J; junction bases unmatched: 7. CDR1 is LNHDA and CDR2 is SQIVND in the germline V gene (reference sequence). CDR3 sequence reads: CASSILAGGRDNEQFF. CDR3 bases: TGTGCCAGTAGTATCTTAGCGGGAGGTCGGGACAATGAGCAGTTCTTC.

The chain is built from TRBV6-5 and TRBJ1-2; 9 bases fit TRBD1. Germline trimming cut 4 bases from V and 3 bases from J; bases unmatched to any gene: 6. There are 15 residues in the CDR3. Per the germline V gene, CDR1 is MNHEY and CDR2 is SVGAGI. CDR3 loop: CASSSWTGEDYGYTF. CDR3 sequence (DNA): TGTGCCAGCAGTTCCTGGACAGGGGAGGACTATGGCTACACCTTC.

The genes are TRBV5-1 and TRBJ2-7; 11 nucleotides align to TRBD1. This CDR3 is 19 amino acids long. The ends lost 2 bases at V and 1 base at J; junction bases unmatched: 14. Germline lookup yields CDR1 SGHRS and CDR2 YFSETQ. As DNA, the CDR3 is TGCGCCAGCAGCTTCTCCCCCCTACTTGGGACAGGGGGTTCCTACGAGCAGTACTTC. This sequence encodes CASSFSPLLGTGGSYEQYF. Together with reference TRBV5-1 and TRBJ2-7, the CDR3 gives the full variable domain: KAGVTQTPRYLIKTRGQQVTLSCSPISGHRSVSWYQQTPGQGLQFLFEYFSETQRNKGNFPGRFSGRQFSNSRSEMNVSTLELGDSALYLCASSFSPLLGTGGSYEQYFGPGTRLTVT.

The rearrangement links TRBV6-5 to TRBJ1-5; the D is unclear. V lost 5 bases to trimming and J lost 2 bases, with 13 bases between them. Germline CDR1 reads MNHEY; CDR2 reads SVGAGI. This CDR3 has 15 amino acids. CDR3 in amino acids: CASSLREGGNQPQHF. The CDR3 coding sequence is TGTGCCAGCAGTCTCCGGGAGGGAGGCAATCAGCCCCAGCATTTT.

In this sample, this clone turned up once. Other DNA sequences of this sample code for an identical CDR3. Here the CDR3 reads CASSAGLAGGETQYF. As DNA, the CDR3 is TGCGCCAGCAGCGCCGGACTAGCGGGAGGAGAGACCCAGTACTTC. This chain joins TRBV5-1 and TRBJ2-5; 14 bases fit TRBD2. The CDR3 spans 15 residues. Trimming cost V 4 bases and J 4 bases; bases outside gene matches: 3. Germline CDR1 SGHRS, CDR2 YFSETQ.

This clone showed up just once. The chain combines TRBV6-1 with TRBJ1-4, with 8 bases that match TRBD1. Germline V gene lookup returns CDR1 MNHNS and CDR2 SASEGT. V shed 4 bases, J shed 7 bases, and the junction held 8 bases outside the gene matches. CDR3 length equals 15 residues. The CDR3, as DNA: TGTGCCAGCAGTGCCGGACAGGGAGGGGGTGAAAAACTGTTTTTT. It translates to CASSAGQGGGEKLFF.

This clone occurred once. The V call is TRBV5-6, the J call TRBJ2-7, with a tentative D call TRBD1 (5 bases). This CDR3 spans 15 amino acids. The V gene lost 4 bases and the J gene lost 5 bases, with 19 bases spanning the gap. The germline V gene encodes CDR1 SGHDT and CDR2 YYEEEE. The CDR3 protein is CASSIKGYFIHEQYF. The CDR3 nucleotides read TGTGCCAGCAGCATAAAGGGGTATTTCATCCACGAGCAGTACTTC.

J is TRBJ2-3 and V is TRBV5-1; TRBD1 agrees at 10 bases. This CDR3 spans 15 amino acids. CDR1 and CDR2 (germline): SGHRS, YFSETQ. J gave up 7 bases and V 1 base, and 6 bases lay outside the gene matches. CDR3 nucleotide sequence: TGCGCCAGCAGCTTGACGGGACAGGGGCGAAATACGCAGTATTTT. This codes for CASSLTGQGRNTQYF.